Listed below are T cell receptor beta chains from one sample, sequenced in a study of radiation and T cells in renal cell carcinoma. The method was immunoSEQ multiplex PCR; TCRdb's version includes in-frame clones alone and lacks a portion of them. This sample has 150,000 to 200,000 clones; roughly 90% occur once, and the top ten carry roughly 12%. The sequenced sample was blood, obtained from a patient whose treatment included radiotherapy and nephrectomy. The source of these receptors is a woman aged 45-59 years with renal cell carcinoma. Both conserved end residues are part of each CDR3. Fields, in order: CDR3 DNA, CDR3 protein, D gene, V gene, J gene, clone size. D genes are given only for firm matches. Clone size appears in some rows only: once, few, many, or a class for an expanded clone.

TGTGCCAGCAGCTTAGGCCTTGGGATGGAGACCCAGTACTTC	CASSLGLGMETQYF	-	TRBV7-6	TRBJ2-5	-
TGTGCCACCAGCAGAAGACAGGGGCCTAATGAAAAACTGTTTTTT	CATSRRQGPNEKLFF	TRBD1	TRBV15	TRBJ1-4	-
TGTGCCAGTAGTATAAGGGATGCCTATAATTCACCCCTCCACTTT	CASSIRDAYNSPLHF	-	TRBV19	TRBJ1-6	few
TGCGCCAGCAGCTTGGGCCTCCCAACTAGCTCTGGAAACACCATATATTTT	CASSLGLPTSSGNTIYF	-	TRBV5-1	TRBJ1-3	-
TGTGCCAGCAGCTTAACCGGGGGCGAGGCTTTCTTT	CASSLTGGEAFF	-	TRBV7-3	TRBJ1-1	-
TGTGCCAGCAGCAAACCGGGACAGTTCTCTGGGGCCAACGTCCTGACTTTC	CASSKPGQFSGANVLTF	TRBD1	TRBV4-2	TRBJ2-6	-
TGTGCCAGCAGTCCCGGACAGGGTAGAAACAATGAGCAGTTCTTC	CASSPGQGRNNEQFF	TRBD1	TRBV6-1	TRBJ2-1	-
TGTGCCAGTAGTGCAATGGCGGGGTTGGAGACCCAGTACTTC	CASSAMAGLETQYF	-	TRBV19	TRBJ2-5	-
TGTGCCAGCAGTTATGGACAGGGGAATTCACCCCTCCACTTT	CASSYGQGNSPLHF	TRBD1	TRBV6-5	TRBJ1-6	few
TGTGCCAGCAACTGGGACAGGCAAAATTCACCCCTCCACTTT	CASNWDRQNSPLHF	TRBD1	TRBV7-9	TRBJ1-6	-
TGTGCCAGCAGCCACGGGACAGGGAACTCCTACGAGCAGTACTTC	CASSHGTGNSYEQYF	TRBD1	TRBV13	TRBJ2-7	-
TGTGCCATCAGTGAGACTAGCGGGGACGAGCAGTACTTC	CAISETSGDEQYF	TRBD2	TRBV10-3	TRBJ2-7	-
TGTGCCTGGAGTACTGGGGAGTTCGGTTCCCAGCATTTT	CAWSTGEFGSQHF	-	TRBV30	TRBJ1-5	-
TGTGCCTGGAGTGTACGGCGGGCCGTGGGGGCTTACTATGGCTACACCTTC	CAWSVRRAVGAYYGYTF	-	TRBV30	TRBJ1-2	-
TGTGCCAGCAGCTGGAGGGCCCGGGACGAGCAGTACTTC	CASSWRARDEQYF	-	TRBV7-2	TRBJ2-7	-
TGCGCCAGCAGCCAGCTAGGGCGGAAAGAACTGTTTTTT	CASSQLGRKELFF	-	TRBV4-1	TRBJ1-4	-
TGCAGCGTTGAGACGGCCGTTGTTGACGAGCAGTACTTC	CSVETAVVDEQYF	-	TRBV29-1	TRBJ2-7	-
TGCGCCAGCAGCCGACAGGGGGCTAGGACAGATACGCAGTATTTT	CASSRQGARTDTQYF	TRBD1	TRBV5-1	TRBJ2-3	-
TGTGCCAGCAGTGAAGTGGGGACAGGGACCTACAATGAGCAGTTCTTC	CASSEVGTGTYNEQFF	TRBD1	TRBV2	TRBJ2-1	-
TGCGCCAGCAGCCTGACCTGGCTAGCGGATAACACCGGGGAGCTGTTTTTT	CASSLTWLADNTGELFF	TRBD2	TRBV5-1	TRBJ2-2	-